This TCR beta chain was sequenced in a study of blood T cell repertoires in COVID-19. Study summary: Sample material is recorded as cDNA or gDNA derived from T cells, B-cell-depleted T cells, or PBMCs.

Germline V gene lookup returns CDR1 MNHEY and CDR2 SVGAGI. Deletions cut 6 bases from V and 3 bases from J, with 15 bases between. The CDR3 totals 15 residues. Method: immunoSEQ multiplex PCR; TCRdb's copy keeps in-frame clones and lacks some. The sample consists of roughly 68,000 clones, 80% to 90% of them appearing once. V and J are TRBV6-5 and TRBJ1-5; perhaps TRBD1 as D (5 bases). This sequence originates from a woman between 55 and 75 years old with COVID-19, enrolled during active disease. Sequencing input: peripheral blood. The CDR3 loop is CASSGRRGYNQPQHF. CDR3 coding DNA: TGTGCCAGCAGCGGCAGACGGGGGTACAATCAGCCCCAGCATTTT.